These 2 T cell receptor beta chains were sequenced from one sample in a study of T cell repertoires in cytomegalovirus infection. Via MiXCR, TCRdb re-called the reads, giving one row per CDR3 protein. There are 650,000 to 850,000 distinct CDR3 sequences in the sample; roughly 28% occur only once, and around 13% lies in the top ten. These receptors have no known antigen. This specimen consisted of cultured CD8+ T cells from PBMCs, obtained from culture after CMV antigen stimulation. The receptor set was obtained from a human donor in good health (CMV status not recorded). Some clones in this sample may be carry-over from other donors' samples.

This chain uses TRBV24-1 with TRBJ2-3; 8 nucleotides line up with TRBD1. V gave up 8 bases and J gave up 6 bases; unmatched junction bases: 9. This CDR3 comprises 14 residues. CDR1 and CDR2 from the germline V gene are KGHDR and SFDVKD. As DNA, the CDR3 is TGTGCCACCATCCCGACAGGGGCCCCCGATACGCAGTATTTT. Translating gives CATIPTGAPDTQYF.

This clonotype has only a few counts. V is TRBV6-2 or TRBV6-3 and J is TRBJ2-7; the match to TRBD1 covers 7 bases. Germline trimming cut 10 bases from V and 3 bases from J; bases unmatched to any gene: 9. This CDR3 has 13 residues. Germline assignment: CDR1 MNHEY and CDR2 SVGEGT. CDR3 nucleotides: TGTGCCACCTCGGAGACAGGGAACTACGAGCAGTACGTC. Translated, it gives CATSETGNYEQYV.